Here is one T cell receptor (beta chain) with its context. Its specificity is not known. The CDR3 spans 11 residues. Germline V lookup: CDR1 MDHEN, CDR2 SYDVKM. V was shortened by 5 bases and J by 4 bases, with 6 bases between the two germline ends. This entry belongs to a study of cytomegalovirus exposure and HLA in healthy donors. Study conclusions and caveats: Per published reports, the classifier diagnosed cytomegalovirus status with high specificity and sensitivity. Some V segments, TRBV6-2 and TRBV6-3 among them, were indistinguishable and were therefore excluded.

The PCR had 60 Vbeta and 13 Jbeta primers. Some clones are missing from TCRdb's copy, which holds only in-frame ones; the method was immunoSEQ multiplex PCR. This table holds some 82,000 clones, 84% found once. The chain uses TRBV28 and TRBJ2-7; D gene ambiguous. Sequencing input: PBMCs. This receptor was taken from a woman in her forties or fifties in good health and CMV-seronegative. CDR3 residues: CASSVRYEQYF. DNA of the CDR3: TGTGCCAGCAGTGTTAGATACGAGCAGTACTTC.